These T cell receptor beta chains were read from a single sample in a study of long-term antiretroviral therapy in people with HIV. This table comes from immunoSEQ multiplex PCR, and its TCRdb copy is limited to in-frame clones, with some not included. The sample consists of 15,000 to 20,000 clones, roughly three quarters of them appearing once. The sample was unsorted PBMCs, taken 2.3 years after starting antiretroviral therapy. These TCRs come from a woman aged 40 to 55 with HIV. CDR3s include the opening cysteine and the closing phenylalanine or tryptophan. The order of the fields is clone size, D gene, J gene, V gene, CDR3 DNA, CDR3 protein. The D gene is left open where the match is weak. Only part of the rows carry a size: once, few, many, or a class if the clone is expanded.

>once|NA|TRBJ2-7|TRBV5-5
TGTGCCAGCAGCTTAGACGCGTCCGAGCAGTACTTC
CASSLDASEQYF
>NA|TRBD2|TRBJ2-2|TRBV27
TGTGCCAGCAACCTTAACGGGAGGCCGAACACCGGGGAGCTGTTTTTT
CASNLNGRPNTGELFF
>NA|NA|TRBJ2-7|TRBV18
TGTGCCAGCTCACCCTCCCAGGACAGTTTTAGCGAGCAGTACTTC
CASSPSQDSFSEQYF
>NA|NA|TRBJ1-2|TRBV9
TGTGCCAGCAGCGTAGCGGCGGACTATGGCTACACCTTC
CASSVAADYGYTF
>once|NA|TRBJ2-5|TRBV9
TGTGCCAGCAGCACATCAGGCCCGAGGGCAGGGGAAGAGACCCAGTACTTC
CASSTSGPRAGEETQYF
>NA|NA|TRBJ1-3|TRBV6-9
TGTGCCAGCAGTTATTCTTTGTCGAGTGACGGACGCAACTCTGGAAACACCATATATTTT
CASSYSLSSDGRNSGNTIYF
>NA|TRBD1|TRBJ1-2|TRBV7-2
TGTGCCAGCAGCTTAGTGGGGGGGACAGGGGGCTACACCTTC
CASSLVGGTGGYTF
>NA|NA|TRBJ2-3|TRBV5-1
TGCGCCAGCAGCTTGGACGTGGGAGCTAGCACAGATACGCAGTATTTT
CASSLDVGASTDTQYF
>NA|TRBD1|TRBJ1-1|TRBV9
TGTGCCAGCAGCGAGGGACAGCTGAACACTGAAGCTTTCTTT
CASSEGQLNTEAFF
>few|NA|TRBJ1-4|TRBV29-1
TGCAGCGTTGCAGGGGTTGGCGAAAAACTGTTTTTT
CSVAGVGEKLFF
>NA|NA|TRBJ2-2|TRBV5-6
TGTGCCAGCACGTCCTCTGGGGTCGGGGAGCTGTTTTTT
CASTSSGVGELFF
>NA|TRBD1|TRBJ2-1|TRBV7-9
TGTGCCAGCAGCTTAAGGCAGGGGGATTACAATGAGCAGTTCTTC
CASSLRQGDYNEQFF
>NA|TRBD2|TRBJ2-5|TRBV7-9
TGTGCCAGCAGACTTATCCTAGCGGGAAAAGAGACCCAGTACTTC
CASRLILAGKETQYF
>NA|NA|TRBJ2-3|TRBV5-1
TGCGCCAGCAGCCTCATTTGGGGGGCGGGAGATACGCAGTATTTT
CASSLIWGAGDTQYF
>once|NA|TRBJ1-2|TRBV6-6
TGTGCCAGCAGTTACAGGGATGTGGACTATGGCTACACCTTC
CASSYRDVDYGYTF
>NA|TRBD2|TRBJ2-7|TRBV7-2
TGTGCCAGCAGCGACGGACTAGCGGGGGTCTACGAGCAGTACTTC
CASSDGLAGVYEQYF
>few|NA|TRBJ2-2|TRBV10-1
TGCGCCAGCAGTGAGGTCTTGAACGGGGAGCTGTTTTTT
CASSEVLNGELFF
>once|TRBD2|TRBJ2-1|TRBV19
TGTGCCAGTAGTATTAGACTAGCGGGTAATGAGCAGTTCTTC
CASSIRLAGNEQFF
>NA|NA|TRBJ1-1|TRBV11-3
TGTGCCAGCAGCCAACCGGGACCCTTAGGCACTGAAGCTTTCTTT
CASSQPGPLGTEAFF
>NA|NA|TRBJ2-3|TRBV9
TGTGCCAGCAGCGTAGGGTCCCTAGCAGATACGCAGTATTTT
CASSVGSLADTQYF
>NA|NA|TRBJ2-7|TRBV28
TGTGCCAGCAGTCCCCCCCCACCTCTCGAGCAGTACTTC
CASSPPPPLEQYF
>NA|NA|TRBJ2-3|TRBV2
TGTGCCGGCATACGGGACGCCACTAGCACAGATACGCAGTATTTT
CAGIRDATSTDTQYF
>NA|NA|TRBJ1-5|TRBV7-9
TGTGCCAGCAGCGGTCCCGGGACATTAGGCAATCAGCCCCAGCATTTT
CASSGPGTLGNQPQHF
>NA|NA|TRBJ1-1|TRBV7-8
TGTGCCAGCTCTGGACAGACGAACACTGAAGCTTTCTTT
CASSGQTNTEAFF
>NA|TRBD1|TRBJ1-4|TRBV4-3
TGCGCCAGCAGCCAAGGACAGGGGTATGAAAAACTGTTTTTT
CASSQGQGYEKLFF
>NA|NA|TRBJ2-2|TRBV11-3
TGTGCCAGCAGCTTAGAGCACCGCGGGGAGCTGTTTTTT
CASSLEHRGELFF
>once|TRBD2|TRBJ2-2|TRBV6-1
TGTGCCAGCAGTGAAGTAAGGACTAGCGGGGTTGCCGGGGAGCTGTTTTTT
CASSEVRTSGVAGELFF
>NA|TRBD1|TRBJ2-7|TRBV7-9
TGTGCCAGCAGCACCACAGGGGGACCATCCTACGAGCAGTACTTC
CASSTTGGPSYEQYF
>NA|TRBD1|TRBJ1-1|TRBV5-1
TGCGCCAGCAGCCTGGGCGGGACAGGGGCCTACACTGAAGCTTTCTTT
CASSLGGTGAYTEAFF
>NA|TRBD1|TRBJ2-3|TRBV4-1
TGCGCCAGCAGCCTAGGGGGCATTTTAAATACGCAGTATTTT
CASSLGGILNTQYF
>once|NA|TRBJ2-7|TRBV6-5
TGTGCCAGCAGGGGTCTGGGGCCCTACGAGCAGTACTTC
CASRGLGPYEQYF
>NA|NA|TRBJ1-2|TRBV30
TGTGCCTGGAGTGTAATTCTGAGGTCACCTCATAACTATGGCTACACCTTC
CAWSVILRSPHNYGYTF
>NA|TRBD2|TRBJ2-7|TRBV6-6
TGTGCCAGCAGTTTCACTAGCGGGCTTTCCTACGAGCAGTACTTC
CASSFTSGLSYEQYF
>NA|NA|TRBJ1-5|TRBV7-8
TGTGCCAGCGGCCGAGAGCTGAATCAGCCCCAGCATTTT
CASGRELNQPQHF
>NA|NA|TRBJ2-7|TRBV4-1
TGCGCCAGCAGCCACCCCCTAAGTAGCTCCTACGAGCAGTACTTC
CASSHPLSSSYEQYF
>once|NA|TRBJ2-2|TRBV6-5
TGTGCCAGCAGTCAAACAGGGCCAGGCACCGGGGAGCTGTTTTTT
CASSQTGPGTGELFF
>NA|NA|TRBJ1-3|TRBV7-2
TGTGCCAGCAGCTTAGGCCTGTCTGGAAACACCATATATTTT
CASSLGLSGNTIYF
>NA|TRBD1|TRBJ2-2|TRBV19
TGTGCCAGTAGCTCCGGGACAGGGGGAACCGGGGAGCTGTTTTTT
CASSSGTGGTGELFF
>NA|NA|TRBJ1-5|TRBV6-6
TGTGCCAGCAGTTACGGGTACAGGGATCAGCCCCAGCATTTT
CASSYGYRDQPQHF
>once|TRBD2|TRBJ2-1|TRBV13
TGTGCCAGCAGCTCCAACCGACTAGCGGGGGGGGTTGAGCAGTTCTTC
CASSSNRLAGGVEQFF
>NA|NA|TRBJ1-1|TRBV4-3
TGCGCCAGCAGCCCCGGACCCATGAACACTGAAGCTTTCTTT
CASSPGPMNTEAFF
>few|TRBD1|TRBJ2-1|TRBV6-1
TGTGCCAGCAGACTGGACAGGGGGCCCTACAATGAGCAGTTCTTC
CASRLDRGPYNEQFF
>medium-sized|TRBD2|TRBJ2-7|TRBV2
TGTGCCAGCATTGGGCGGGGGAGCTCCTACGAGCAGTACTTC
CASIGRGSSYEQYF
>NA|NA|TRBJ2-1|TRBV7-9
TGTGCCAGCAGCTTAATTAGGGGGGGTCGGCGGAATGAGCAGTTCTTC
CASSLIRGGRRNEQFF
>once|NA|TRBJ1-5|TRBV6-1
TGTGCCAGCAAGGCTTTCCTCGGCAATCAGCCCCAGCATTTT
CASKAFLGNQPQHF
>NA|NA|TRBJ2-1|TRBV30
TGTGCCTCGTCGCGGGGCGTGACTTCCTACAATGAGCAGTTCTTC
CASSRGVTSYNEQFF
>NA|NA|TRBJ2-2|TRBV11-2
TGTGCCAGCAGCTTTGGCAGCGGAACGAACACCGGGGAGCTGTTTTTT
CASSFGSGTNTGELFF
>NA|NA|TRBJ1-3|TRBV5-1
TGCGCCAGCAGCTTGGTACAGGGTGGAAACACCATATATTTT
CASSLVQGGNTIYF
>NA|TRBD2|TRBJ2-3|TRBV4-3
TGCGCCAGCAGCCAAGATAAGGTAGCGGGGGGCCGCGCCACAGATACGCAGTATTTT
CASSQDKVAGGRATDTQYF
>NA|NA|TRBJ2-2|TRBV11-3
TGTGCCAGCAGCCGTGCCTCCAGCCCGAACACCGGGGAGCTGTTTTTT
CASSRASSPNTGELFF
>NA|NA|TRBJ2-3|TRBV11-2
TGTGCCAGCAGCGGTTTGGGGGGGCCCACAGATACGCAGTATTTT
CASSGLGGPTDTQYF
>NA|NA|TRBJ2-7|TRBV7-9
TGTGCCAGCAGCACCAGTAGTAAGATGCTCGGCGACGAGCAGTACTTC
CASSTSSKMLGDEQYF
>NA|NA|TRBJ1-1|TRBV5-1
TGCGCCAGCAGCTTGGGAGGGATCGCTTTCTTT
CASSLGGIAFF
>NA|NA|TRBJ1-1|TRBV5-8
TGTGCCAGCAGCGTGGCGGGGTGGGCTGAAGCTTTCTTT
CASSVAGWAEAFF
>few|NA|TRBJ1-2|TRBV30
TGTGCCGGGGAAGTTGGGAGCTACACCTTC
CAGEVGSYTF
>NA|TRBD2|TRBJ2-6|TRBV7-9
TGTGCCAGCAGCCCGACTAGCGGGGCTACATCTGGGGCCAACGTCCTGACTTTC
CASSPTSGATSGANVLTF
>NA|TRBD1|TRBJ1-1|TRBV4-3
TGCGCCAGCAGCCAAGATCCGGGACAGGGGGACACTGAAGCTTTCTTT
CASSQDPGQGDTEAFF
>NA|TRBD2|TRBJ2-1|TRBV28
TGTGCCAGCAGGGGTGTTGCGGGGGACAATGAGCAGTTCTTC
CASRGVAGDNEQFF
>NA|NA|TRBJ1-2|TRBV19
TGTGCCAGTAGTCTCCCAGGGGCCTATGGCTACACCTTC
CASSLPGAYGYTF